A selection of T cell receptor beta chains follows, all from one sample in a study of radiation and T cells in renal cell carcinoma. Assay used: immunoSEQ multiplex PCR; TCRdb lists only in-frame clones, some missing. This sample has roughly 150,000 clones, with approximately 86% found just once. The specimen was blood, collected from a patient whose treatment included radiotherapy and nephrectomy. The receptors come from a woman between 50 and 59 years old with renal cell carcinoma. CDR3s include the opening cysteine and the closing phenylalanine or tryptophan. D genes are given only for firm matches. A clone size is listed for some rows: how often the clone was seen (once, few, many), or a class if it is expanded.

>TRBJ1-1|.|TRBV30|.
TGTGCCTGGAGTGTTGTGGGCCGCACGGCCGCAGCTTTCTTT
CAWSVVGRTAAAFF
>TRBJ2-7|.|TRBV19|.
TGTGCCAGTAGTTCCCAATGGGCGGAGCAGTACTTC
CASSSQWAEQYF
>TRBJ2-2|.|TRBV19|.
TGTGCCAGTACGGAGGTCTACACCGGGGAGCTGTTTTTT
CASTEVYTGELFF
>TRBJ1-6|.|TRBV6-1|.
TGTGCCAGCGCCTACAGGATAAGCTATAATTCACCCCTCCACTTT
CASAYRISYNSPLHF
>TRBJ2-2|.|TRBV5-6|.
TGTGCCAGCAGCCCGGACGGTAACACCGGGGAGCTGTTTTTT
CASSPDGNTGELFF
>TRBJ1-5|.|TRBV5-1|.
TGCGCCAGCAGCTTCTCGACGGGCGACCAGCCCCAGCATTTT
CASSFSTGDQPQHF
>TRBJ1-1|.|TRBV18|.
TGTGCCAGCTCGTTCAGTACTAACACTGAAGCTTTCTTT
CASSFSTNTEAFF
>TRBJ1-6|TRBD1|TRBV7-8|many
TGTGCCAGCAGCTTAGTAACGGACAGGGGGCGACTTGGTTCACCCCTCCACTTT
CASSLVTDRGRLGSPLHF
>TRBJ1-1|TRBD1|TRBV9|.
TGTGCCAGCAGCGCTACAGGGGACACTGAAGCTTTCTTT
CASSATGDTEAFF
>TRBJ2-7|.|TRBV14|.
TGTGCCAGCAGCACCGAATCCTCCTGGGAGCAGTACTTC
CASSTESSWEQYF